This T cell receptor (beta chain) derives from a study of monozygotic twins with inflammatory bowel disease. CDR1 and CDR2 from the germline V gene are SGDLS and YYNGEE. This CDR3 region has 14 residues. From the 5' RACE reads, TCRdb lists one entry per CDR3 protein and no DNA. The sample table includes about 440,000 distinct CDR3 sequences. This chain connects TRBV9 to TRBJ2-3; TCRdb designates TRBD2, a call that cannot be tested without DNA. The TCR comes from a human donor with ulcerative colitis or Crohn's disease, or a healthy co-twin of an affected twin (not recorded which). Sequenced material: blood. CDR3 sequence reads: CASSELAGVPSQYF.